These T cell receptor beta chains were read from a single sample in a study of T cell repertoires in cytomegalovirus infection. TCRdb analysed the reads with MiXCR anew, one entry per CDR3 protein. The table shows some 350,000 distinct CDR3 sequences, with roughly 20% occurring only once. The sequenced sample was PBMCs. The receptors were gathered from a human donor in good health (CMV status not recorded). Some clones in this sample may be carry-over from other donors' samples. The CDR3 runs from the conserved cysteine through the conserved F or W. A D gene is named only where the DNA matches it firmly. The listing skips clone size in some rows; elsewhere it reads once, few, many or a size class.

D gene: -; clone size: few; J gene: TRBJ2-1; V gene: TRBV12-3/TRBV12-4; CDR3 protein: CASSLYRGIDVDEQFF; CDR3 DNA: TGTGCCAGCAGTTTATATCGGGGGATCGATGTTGATGAGCAGTTCTTC
D gene: TRBD1; clone size: many; J gene: TRBJ2-3; V gene: TRBV29-1; CDR3 protein: CSVDDPGTGGTDTQYF; CDR3 DNA: TGCAGCGTTGACGACCCAGGGACAGGGGGGACAGATACGCAGTATTTT
D gene: TRBD2; clone size: -; J gene: TRBJ2-3; V gene: TRBV20-1; CDR3 protein: CSASRTSGATYSSTDTQYF; CDR3 DNA: TGCAGTGCTTCCCGGACTAGCGGGGCCACCTATTCTAGCACAGATACGCAGTATTTT
D gene: TRBD2; clone size: many; J gene: TRBJ2-2; V gene: TRBV7-2; CDR3 protein: CASSFTSGNTGELFF; CDR3 DNA: TGTGCCAGCAGTTTTACTAGCGGGAACACCGGGGAGCTGTTTTTT
D gene: -; clone size: many; J gene: TRBJ1-1; V gene: TRBV7-8; CDR3 protein: CASSLGETEAFF; CDR3 DNA: TGTGCCAGCAGCTTGGGGGAGACTGAAGCTTTCTTT
D gene: TRBD1; clone size: many; J gene: TRBJ2-7; V gene: TRBV7-2; CDR3 protein: CASSGRDSYEQYF; CDR3 DNA: TGTGCCAGCAGCGGCCGGGACAGCTACGAGCAGTACTTC
D gene: TRBD1; clone size: few; J gene: TRBJ2-3; V gene: TRBV6-6; CDR3 protein: CASSSRQGLADTQYF; CDR3 DNA: TGTGCCAGCAGTTCAAGACAGGGTCTGGCAGATACGCAGTATTTT
D gene: -; clone size: -; J gene: TRBJ1-1; V gene: TRBV7-8; CDR3 protein: CASSLRVDTEAFF; CDR3 DNA: TGTGCCAGCAGCTTAAGGGTTGACACTGAAGCTTTCTTT
D gene: TRBD2; clone size: many; J gene: TRBJ2-5; V gene: TRBV7-9; CDR3 protein: CATPGLAGLETQYF; CDR3 DNA: TGTGCCACCCCGGGACTAGCGGGGTTAGAGACCCAGTACTTC
D gene: TRBD1; clone size: -; J gene: TRBJ1-2; V gene: TRBV3-1; CDR3 protein: CASSQDLQGAPYGYTF; CDR3 DNA: TGTGCCAGCAGCCAAGATCTACAGGGGGCTCCATATGGCTACACCTTC
D gene: -; clone size: many; J gene: TRBJ2-7; V gene: TRBV7-6; CDR3 protein: CASSNKGGSVDEQYF; CDR3 DNA: TGTGCCAGCAGTAACAAGGGAGGTTCGGTCGACGAGCAGTACTTC
D gene: -; clone size: -; J gene: TRBJ1-5; V gene: TRBV20-1; CDR3 protein: CSALTGSSNQPQHF; CDR3 DNA: TGCAGTGCTTTGACAGGATCTAGCAATCAGCCCCAGCATTTT
D gene: -; clone size: -; J gene: TRBJ1-3; V gene: TRBV27; CDR3 protein: CASSPAGGENTIYF; CDR3 DNA: TGTGCCAGCAGCCCCGCGGGGGGCGAAAACACCATATATTTT
D gene: TRBD1; clone size: -; J gene: TRBJ2-3; V gene: TRBV15; CDR3 protein: CATSKDRVNTDTQYF; CDR3 DNA: TGTGCCACCAGTAAGGACAGGGTCAACACAGATACGCAGTATTTT
D gene: -; clone size: many; J gene: TRBJ2-2; V gene: TRBV11-2; CDR3 protein: CASSVTRENTGELFF; CDR3 DNA: TGTGCCAGCAGCGTTACTAGAGAGAACACCGGGGAGCTGTTTTTT
D gene: -; clone size: -; J gene: TRBJ1-3; V gene: TRBV30; CDR3 protein: CAWQPGYSGNTIYF; CDR3 DNA: TGTGCCTGGCAGCCGGGTTACTCTGGAAACACCATATATTTT
D gene: -; clone size: many; J gene: TRBJ1-4; V gene: TRBV11-2; CDR3 protein: CASSLAWGPDEKLFF; CDR3 DNA: TGTGCCAGCAGCTTAGCCTGGGGGCCAGATGAAAAACTGTTTTTT
D gene: -; clone size: many; J gene: TRBJ2-1; V gene: TRBV7-2; CDR3 protein: CASSPGGGLDEQFF; CDR3 DNA: TGTGCCAGCAGCCCGGGTGGCGGGCTAGATGAGCAGTTCTTC
D gene: -; clone size: few; J gene: TRBJ2-3; V gene: TRBV20-1; CDR3 protein: CSARESHWISTDTQYF; CDR3 DNA: TGCAGTGCTAGAGAATCCCACTGGATTAGCACAGATACGCAGTATTTT
D gene: TRBD1; clone size: few; J gene: TRBJ1-4; V gene: TRBV28; CDR3 protein: CASSLTGGTANEKLFF; CDR3 DNA: TGTGCCAGCAGTTTGACAGGGGGCACGGCTAATGAAAAACTGTTTTTT
D gene: -; clone size: few; J gene: TRBJ1-2; V gene: TRBV27; CDR3 protein: CASSYTGTGYGYTF; CDR3 DNA: TGTGCCAGCAGTTACACTGGAACGGGCTATGGCTACACCTTC
D gene: TRBD2; clone size: -; J gene: TRBJ2-4; V gene: TRBV7-8; CDR3 protein: CASSLRLAGSVGAKNIQYF; CDR3 DNA: TGTGCCAGCAGCTTAAGGCTAGCGGGAAGTGTAGGAGCCAAAAACATTCAGTACTTC
D gene: -; clone size: few; J gene: TRBJ1-2; V gene: TRBV19; CDR3 protein: CASRDGLFSNDGYTF; CDR3 DNA: TGTGCCAGTAGGGACGGGTTATTCTCAAACGATGGCTACACCTTC
D gene: -; clone size: -; J gene: TRBJ1-5; V gene: TRBV12-3/TRBV12-4; CDR3 protein: CASSLVGGYNQPQHF; CDR3 DNA: TGTGCCAGCAGTTTAGTGGGCGGCTACAATCAGCCCCAGCATTTT
D gene: TRBD1; clone size: many; J gene: TRBJ1-1; V gene: TRBV7-8; CDR3 protein: CASSIRDRVTEAFF; CDR3 DNA: TGTGCCAGCAGCATCCGGGACAGGGTGACTGAAGCTTTCTTT
D gene: TRBD2; clone size: -; J gene: TRBJ2-1; V gene: TRBV11-2; CDR3 protein: CASSLNIVSSGRKHNEQFF; CDR3 DNA: TGTGCCAGCAGCTTAAACATCGTGTCTAGCGGGAGGAAACACAATGAGCAGTTCTTC
D gene: TRBD1; clone size: few; J gene: TRBJ1-1; V gene: TRBV19; CDR3 protein: CASMRWTGGYQAFF; CDR3 DNA: TGTGCCAGTATGCGCTGGACAGGGGGCTACCAAGCTTTCTTT
D gene: -; clone size: -; J gene: TRBJ2-7; V gene: TRBV12-3/TRBV12-4; CDR3 protein: CASSYSTSSYEQYF; CDR3 DNA: TGTGCCAGCAGCTACTCAACTAGCAGCTACGAGCAGTACTTC
D gene: -; clone size: few; J gene: TRBJ1-2; V gene: TRBV5-4; CDR3 protein: CASSLTESGGYTF; CDR3 DNA: TGTGCCAGCAGCTTGACAGAATCGGGTGGCTACACCTTC
D gene: -; clone size: many; J gene: TRBJ1-4; V gene: TRBV2; CDR3 protein: CASSSGGEKLFF; CDR3 DNA: TGTGCCAGCAGTTCGGGAGGGGAAAAACTGTTTTTT
D gene: -; clone size: few; J gene: TRBJ2-1; V gene: TRBV7-9; CDR3 protein: CASGGLASYNEQFF; CDR3 DNA: TGTGCCAGCGGAGGGTTGGCCTCCTACAATGAGCAGTTCTTC
D gene: -; clone size: many; J gene: TRBJ1-1; V gene: TRBV6-1; CDR3 protein: CASSVFRIDEAFF; CDR3 DNA: TGTGCCAGCAGTGTGTTCAGGATAGATGAAGCTTTCTTT
D gene: -; clone size: few; J gene: TRBJ2-3; V gene: TRBV29-1; CDR3 protein: CSVRQSLGTDTQYF; CDR3 DNA: TGCAGCGTACGACAGAGCCTGGGCACAGATACGCAGTATTTT
D gene: -; clone size: -; J gene: TRBJ2-1; V gene: TRBV25-1; CDR3 protein: CASSVRSDNEQFF; CDR3 DNA: TGTGCCAGCAGTGTCCGGTCCGACAATGAGCAGTTCTTC
D gene: -; clone size: few; J gene: TRBJ1-5; V gene: TRBV28; CDR3 protein: CATRGSGNSNQPQHF; CDR3 DNA: TGTGCCACCAGAGGATCAGGTAATAGCAATCAGCCCCAGCATTTT
D gene: -; clone size: many; J gene: TRBJ2-5; V gene: TRBV4-3; CDR3 protein: CASSQDRGWSQTQYF; CDR3 DNA: TGCGCCAGCAGCCAAGACAGGGGTTGGTCTCAGACCCAGTACTTC
D gene: -; clone size: -; J gene: TRBJ1-6; V gene: TRBV12-3/TRBV12-4; CDR3 protein: CASTRALYNSPLHF; CDR3 DNA: TGTGCCAGCACTAGGGCCCTATATAATTCACCCCTCCACTTT
D gene: -; clone size: many; J gene: TRBJ1-1; V gene: TRBV2; CDR3 protein: CASSYRAAGGAFF; CDR3 DNA: TGTGCCAGCAGCTACAGGGCAGCCGGGGGAGCTTTCTTT
D gene: -; clone size: many; J gene: TRBJ1-2; V gene: TRBV2; CDR3 protein: CATRGGANMRAGYTF; CDR3 DNA: TGTGCCACCCGAGGTGGGGCTAACATGAGAGCCGGCTACACCTTC
D gene: -; clone size: -; J gene: TRBJ1-3; V gene: TRBV2; CDR3 protein: CASSVLRDTIYF; CDR3 DNA: TGTGCCAGCAGTGTGCTCCGGGACACCATATATTTT
D gene: -; clone size: many; J gene: TRBJ1-2; V gene: TRBV7-2; CDR3 protein: CASSLATGIVGYTF; CDR3 DNA: TGTGCCAGCAGCTTAGCTACAGGGATCGTTGGCTACACCTTC
D gene: -; clone size: -; J gene: TRBJ1-1; V gene: TRBV4-1; CDR3 protein: CASSRGEVHTEAFF; CDR3 DNA: TGCGCCAGCAGCCGGGGGGAGGTTCACACTGAAGCTTTCTTT
D gene: TRBD2; clone size: -; J gene: TRBJ2-7; V gene: TRBV6-6; CDR3 protein: CASSYASGTTVIYEQYF; CDR3 DNA: TGTGCCAGCAGTTACGCCTCCGGGACTACCGTTATCTACGAGCAGTACTTC
D gene: -; clone size: few; J gene: TRBJ2-1; V gene: TRBV2; CDR3 protein: CASAGEANNEQFF; CDR3 DNA: TGTGCCAGTGCGGGTGAAGCGAACAATGAGCAGTTCTTC
D gene: TRBD2; clone size: few; J gene: TRBJ2-1; V gene: TRBV3-1; CDR3 protein: CASTPSSGLAPENEQFF; CDR3 DNA: TGTGCCAGCACCCCTAGTTCCGGACTAGCCCCAGAGAATGAGCAGTTCTTC
D gene: -; clone size: -; J gene: TRBJ2-3; V gene: TRBV20-1; CDR3 protein: CSARRGLDTQYF; CDR3 DNA: TGCAGTGCTAGAAGAGGCCTAGATACGCAGTATTTT
D gene: -; clone size: few; J gene: TRBJ2-6; V gene: TRBV2; CDR3 protein: CASSGGVGESSGANVLTF; CDR3 DNA: TGTGCCAGCAGTGGAGGAGTCGGCGAAAGCTCTGGGGCCAACGTCCTGACTTTC
D gene: -; clone size: many; J gene: TRBJ2-7; V gene: TRBV6-2/TRBV6-3; CDR3 protein: CASSRTGTGSYEQYF; CDR3 DNA: TGTGCCAGCAGTCGCACCGGGACCGGGTCGTACGAGCAGTACTTC
D gene: -; clone size: -; J gene: TRBJ2-1; V gene: TRBV18; CDR3 protein: CASSPPDRWEGNEQFF; CDR3 DNA: TGTGCCAGCTCACCCCCGGACAGGTGGGAGGGCAATGAGCAGTTCTTC
D gene: TRBD2; clone size: few; J gene: TRBJ2-1; V gene: TRBV12-5; CDR3 protein: CASGLGFSGRPYNEQFF; CDR3 DNA: TGTGCTAGTGGTTTGGGATTTAGCGGGAGACCGTACAATGAGCAGTTCTTC
D gene: -; clone size: few; J gene: TRBJ2-6; V gene: TRBV20-1; CDR3 protein: CSARGSGANVLTF; CDR3 DNA: TGCAGTGCTAGAGGCTCTGGGGCCAACGTCCTGACTTTC
D gene: -; clone size: many; J gene: TRBJ2-7; V gene: TRBV7-2; CDR3 protein: CASSLGGAAAAGEQYF; CDR3 DNA: TGTGCCAGCAGCTTAGGGGGGGCCGCTGCCGCGGGGGAGCAGTACTTC
D gene: -; clone size: -; J gene: TRBJ1-2; V gene: TRBV6-2/TRBV6-3; CDR3 protein: CASNRPTWGRKYGYTF; CDR3 DNA: TGTGCCAGCAACCGACCCACGTGGGGGAGAAAATATGGCTACACCTTC
D gene: -; clone size: few; J gene: TRBJ2-7; V gene: TRBV10-3; CDR3 protein: CAISEHREIAYEQYF; CDR3 DNA: TGTGCCATCAGTGAGCACAGGGAGATTGCCTACGAGCAGTACTTC
D gene: -; clone size: -; J gene: TRBJ1-1; V gene: TRBV12-3/TRBV12-4; CDR3 protein: CASGFGGNTEAFF; CDR3 DNA: TGTGCCAGCGGCTTTGGGGGGAACACTGAAGCTTTCTTT
D gene: -; clone size: -; J gene: TRBJ1-1; V gene: TRBV14; CDR3 protein: CASSQEVQGTEAFF; CDR3 DNA: TGTGCCAGCAGCCAAGAGGTACAGGGTACGGAAGCTTTCTTT